This T cell receptor beta chain was captured by sequencing in a study of blood T cells in healthy people across ages. Study-level results: The lack of PBMC sorting stopped any conclusive naive versus antigen-experienced comparison.

For the second PCR, which ran for roughly 6 to 12 cycles, a sample-barcoded 5' primer and a J-beta primer mix were used. One entry per CDR3 protein, called by TCRdb with MiXCR from the 5' RACE reads. The sample lists about 510,000 distinct CDR3 sequences, over 25% seen once, with approximately 3.6% in the top ten. Each sample yielded at least 5.5 micrograms of PBMC total RNA. In this sample, this clonotype turned up a few times. The antigen remains undetermined. These data were also reused for a study on T cells of mothers and their children.

This TCR came from a boy aged 2-9 years in good health. The sample comprised blood.

The CDR3 loop is CASSFAGRAYGYTF. The CDR3 coding sequence is TGTGCCAGCAGTTTTGCGGGCAGGGCTTATGGCTACACCTTC. The chain combines TRBV27 with TRBJ1-2; possibly TRBD1 for D (5 bases). Looked up from germline, CDR1 is MNHEY and CDR2 is SMNVEV (reference sequence). V lost 3 bases, J lost 5 bases, and 13 bases lay in between. This CDR3 has 14 residues.